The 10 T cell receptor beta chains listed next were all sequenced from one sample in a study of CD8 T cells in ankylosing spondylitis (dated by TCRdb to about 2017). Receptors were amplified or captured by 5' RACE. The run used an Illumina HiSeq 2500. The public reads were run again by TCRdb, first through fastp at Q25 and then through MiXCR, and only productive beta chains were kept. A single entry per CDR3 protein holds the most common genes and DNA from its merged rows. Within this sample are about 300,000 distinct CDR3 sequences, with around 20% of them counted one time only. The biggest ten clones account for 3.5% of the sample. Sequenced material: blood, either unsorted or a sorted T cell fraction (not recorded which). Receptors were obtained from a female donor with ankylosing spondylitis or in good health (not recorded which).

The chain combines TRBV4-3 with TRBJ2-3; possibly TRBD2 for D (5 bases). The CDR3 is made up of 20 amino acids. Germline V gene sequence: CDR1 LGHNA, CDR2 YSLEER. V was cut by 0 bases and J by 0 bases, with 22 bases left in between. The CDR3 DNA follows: TGCGCCAGCAGCCAAGATCGCCGGCTAGAGGGAGCGCATAGCACAGATACGCAGTATTTT. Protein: CASSQDRRLEGAHSTDTQYF.

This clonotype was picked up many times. The CDR3 coding sequence is TGCGCCAGCAGCTTGATACAAAACTATGGCTACACCTTC. Its protein product is CASSLIQNYGYTF. V gene TRBV5-1 combines with J gene TRBJ1-2; no firm D call. V was shortened by 1 base and J by 2 bases, with 6 bases between the two germline ends. Looked up from germline, CDR1 is SGHRS and CDR2 is YFSETQ. This CDR3 is 13 amino acids long.

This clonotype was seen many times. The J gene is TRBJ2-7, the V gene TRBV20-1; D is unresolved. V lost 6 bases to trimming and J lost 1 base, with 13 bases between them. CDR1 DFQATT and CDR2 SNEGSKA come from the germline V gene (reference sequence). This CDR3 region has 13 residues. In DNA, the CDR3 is TGCAGTGCCAACCCTGGCGAGTCCTACGAGCAGTACTTC. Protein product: CSANPGESYEQYF.

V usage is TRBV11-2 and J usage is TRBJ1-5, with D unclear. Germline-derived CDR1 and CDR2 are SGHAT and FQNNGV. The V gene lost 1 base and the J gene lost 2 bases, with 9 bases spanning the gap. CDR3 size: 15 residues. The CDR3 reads CASSLGFYGNQPQHF. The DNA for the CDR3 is TGTGCCAGCAGCTTAGGGTTTTACGGCAATCAGCCCCAGCATTTT.

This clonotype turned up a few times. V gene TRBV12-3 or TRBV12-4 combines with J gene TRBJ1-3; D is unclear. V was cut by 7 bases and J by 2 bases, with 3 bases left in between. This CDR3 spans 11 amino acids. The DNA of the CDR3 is TGTGCCAGCACTCCTGGAAACACCATATATTTT. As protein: CASTPGNTIYF.

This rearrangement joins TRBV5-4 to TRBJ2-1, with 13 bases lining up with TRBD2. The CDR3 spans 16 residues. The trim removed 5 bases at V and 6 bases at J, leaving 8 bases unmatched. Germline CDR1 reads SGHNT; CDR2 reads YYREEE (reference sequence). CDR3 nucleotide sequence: TGTGCCAGCAGAGCACTAGCGGGAGGGTTAGGCAATGAGCAGTTCTTC. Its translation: CASRALAGGLGNEQFF.

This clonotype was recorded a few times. This chain's CDR3 is CASRRLAGETQYF. The CDR3 DNA is TGTGCCAGCAGACGACTAGCGGGGGAGACCCAGTACTTC. J is TRBJ2-5 and V is TRBV6-1; 11 positions agree with TRBD2. Germline CDR1 is MNHNS and CDR2 is SASEGT. CDR3 length: 13 amino acids. The trim removed 6 bases at V and 5 bases at J, leaving 2 bases unmatched.

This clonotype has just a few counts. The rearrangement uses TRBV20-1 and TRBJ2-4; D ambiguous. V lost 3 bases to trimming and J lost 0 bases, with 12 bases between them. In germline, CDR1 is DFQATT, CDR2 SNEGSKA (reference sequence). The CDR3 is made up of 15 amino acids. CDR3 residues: CSARKANLAKNIQYF. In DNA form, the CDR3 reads TGCAGTGCTAGGAAAGCGAACCTAGCCAAAAACATTCAGTACTTC.

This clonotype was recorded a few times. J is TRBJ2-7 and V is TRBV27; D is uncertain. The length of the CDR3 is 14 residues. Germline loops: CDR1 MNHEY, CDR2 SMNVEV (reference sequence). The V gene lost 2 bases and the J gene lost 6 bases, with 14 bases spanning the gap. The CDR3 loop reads CASSLRRDSREQYF. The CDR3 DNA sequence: TGTGCCAGCAGTTTACGAAGGGATTCTCGCGAGCAGTACTTC.

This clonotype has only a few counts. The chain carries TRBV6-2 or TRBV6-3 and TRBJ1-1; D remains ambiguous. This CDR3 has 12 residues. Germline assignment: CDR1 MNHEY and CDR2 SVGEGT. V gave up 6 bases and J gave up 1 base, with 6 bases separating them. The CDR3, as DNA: TGTGCCAGCAGGAGTCCGAACACTGAAGCTTTCTTT. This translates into CASRSPNTEAFF.